The sequence of this T cell receptor beta chain was determined in a study of T cell responses to AZD1222 COVID-19 vaccine (dated by TCRdb to about 2021). About the investigation overall: AZD1222 recipients with second doses at about 4 weeks or about 12 weeks were pooled, because spike-specific TCR depth and breadth did not differ between schedules. A total of 233 trial participants underwent TCR sequencing, of whom approximately 210 received two doses of AZD1222 and some 25 received two doses of the MenACWY control vaccine. Trial participants were enrolled into age subgroups of 18-55, 56-69 and 70-plus years, which contained about 150, 27 and 61 TCR-sequenced participants, respectively. Summary of the overall study and its limitations: Epitopes outside the regions mutated in the B.1.351 and B.1.1.7 variants were reportedly recognized by nearly half of the unique spike-specific TCRs. Conclusions about previously exposed vaccinees are limited, since just five or six AZD1222 recipients were seropositive for SARS-CoV-2 at baseline. CD4 TCRs associated with the vaccine covered the entire spike protein, and the dominant responses were in regions 160-218 and 743-854. After two AZD1222 doses, both the breadth and the depth of spike-specific TCRs were significantly higher than at day 0 and than in MenACWY recipients. No day 14 peak-response samples were available, so repertoires were characterized only after the peak T cell response. Most participants were white British and females outnumbered males, and the authors suggested that clonal diversity may have been underestimated. In the small 56-69-year group, the increase in depth fell short of significance, most likely because of low power.

The CDR3 regions of human TCRbeta chains were analyzed by immunosequencing. On the authors' methods: TCRs in the repertoires were matched against a reference library of SARS-CoV-2-specific TCRs that had been generated with the MIRA antigen-specificity platform. Breadth was defined as the fraction of unique TCRs that were SARS-CoV-2-associated, and depth was defined as the fraction of total T cells that were SARS-CoV-2-associated. Using the MIRA data, each spike-specific TCR was mapped to the spike region that the TCR reacts to and placed in a CD4 or CD8 class. Log10-transformed breadth and depth values were compared by one-way ANOVA with Sidak's multiple comparisons tests. Here the immuneACCESS table is served through TCRdb, limited to in-frame sequences with V and J called. Missing clones are a known gap in these copies; in checked studies unresolved V genes cover under half, and the rest lacks a known reason. V and J calls and clone size come straight from that table; D and trimming were deduced from the DNA. This sample gives more than 150,000 clones in total; 85% to 95% of them show up just once. The ten top clones hold under 5% of the sample.

Read against the paper, the sample's time point label means: baseline before first vaccination. Samples from vaccinated people were obtained from the UK trials COV001 and COV002, which included a single-blind randomized controlled phase 2/3 trial of AZD1222 (ChAdOx1 nCoV-19) in healthy adults. Trial participant PBMC samples were collected at day 0 and day 28 after the second dose for TCRbeta chain sequencing. Trimming takes 7 bases from V and 5 bases from J, and the germline ends sit 14 bases apart. The CDR3 runs 14 residues from the cysteine to the phenylalanine. This entry keeps only the CDR3 DNA: 42 bases, framed from base 1. From a lookup of the germline V gene, CDR1 and CDR2 are KGHDR and SFDVKD. As concerns this clone: This clone's antigen is unknown. No base-level quality is on record; no much larger clone is a single base apart.

This specimen was peripheral blood, taken on day 0 of AZD1222 vaccination. In this chain, TRBV24-1 is recombined with TRBJ1-5; the D gene remains uncertain. The sequence was obtained from an adult in good health. The sequence in DNA is TGTGCCACCAGCGGGAGGGTTTCAGATCAGCCCCAGCATTTT. It translates as CATSGRVSDQPQHF.